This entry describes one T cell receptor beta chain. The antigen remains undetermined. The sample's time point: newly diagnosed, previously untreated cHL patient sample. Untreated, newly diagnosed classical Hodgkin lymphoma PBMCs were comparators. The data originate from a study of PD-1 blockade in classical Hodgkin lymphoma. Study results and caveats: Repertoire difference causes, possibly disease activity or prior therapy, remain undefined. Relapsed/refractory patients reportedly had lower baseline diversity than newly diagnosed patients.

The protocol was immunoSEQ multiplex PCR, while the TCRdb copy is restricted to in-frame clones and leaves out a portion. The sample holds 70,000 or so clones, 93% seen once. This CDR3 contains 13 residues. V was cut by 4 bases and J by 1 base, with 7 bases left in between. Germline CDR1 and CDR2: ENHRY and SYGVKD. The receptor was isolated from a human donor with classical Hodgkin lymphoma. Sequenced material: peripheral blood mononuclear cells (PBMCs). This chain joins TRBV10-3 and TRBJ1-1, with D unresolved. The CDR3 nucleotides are TGTGCCATCAGTGTAACCCCGAACACTGAAGCTTTCTTT. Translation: CAISVTPNTEAFF.